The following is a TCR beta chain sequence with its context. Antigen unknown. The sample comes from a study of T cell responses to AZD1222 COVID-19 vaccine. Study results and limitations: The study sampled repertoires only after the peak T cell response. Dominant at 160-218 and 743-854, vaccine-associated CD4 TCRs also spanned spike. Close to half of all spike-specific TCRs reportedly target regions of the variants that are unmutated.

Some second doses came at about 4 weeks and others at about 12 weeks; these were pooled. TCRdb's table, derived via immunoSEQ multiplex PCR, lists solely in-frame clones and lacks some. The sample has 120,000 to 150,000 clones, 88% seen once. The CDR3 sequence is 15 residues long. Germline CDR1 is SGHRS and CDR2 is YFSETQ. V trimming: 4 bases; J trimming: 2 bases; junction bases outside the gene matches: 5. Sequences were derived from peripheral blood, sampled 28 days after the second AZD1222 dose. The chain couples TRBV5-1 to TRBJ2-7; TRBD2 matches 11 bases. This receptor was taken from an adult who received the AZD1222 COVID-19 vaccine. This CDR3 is CASSPGTSGTYEQYF. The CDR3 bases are TGCGCCAGCAGCCCCGGGACTAGCGGTACCTACGAGCAGTACTTC. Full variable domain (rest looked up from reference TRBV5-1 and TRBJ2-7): KAGVTQTPRYLIKTRGQQVTLSCSPISGHRSVSWYQQTPGQGLQFLFEYFSETQRNKGNFPGRFSGRQFSNSRSEMNVSTLELGDSALYLCASSPGTSGTYEQYFGPGTRLTVT.